This is a list of T cell receptor beta chains from one sample in a study of blood T cell repertoires in COVID-19. This table comes from immunoSEQ multiplex PCR, and its TCRdb copy is limited to in-frame clones, with some not included. The table has 180,000 or so clones, roughly 79% seen once. Sequencing was done on a sample of peripheral blood. The receptors come from a woman aged 40 to 50 with COVID-19, enrolled during active disease. CDR3s include the opening cysteine and the closing phenylalanine or tryptophan. Fields, in order: CDR3 protein, CDR3 DNA, D gene, V gene, J gene, clone size. The D gene is left open where the match is weak. Only part of the rows carry a size: once, few, many, or a class if the clone is expanded.

cdr3_aa: CASSQVSGVGTEAFF; cdr3_nt: TGTGCCAGCAGCCAAGTATCGGGGGTCGGGACTGAAGCTTTCTTT; d_call: -; v_call: TRBV6-5; j_call: TRBJ1-1; clone_size: few
cdr3_aa: CASSSVRWQTGTNGYTF; cdr3_nt: TGTGCCAGCAGTTCTGTGCGGTGGCAAACCGGGACAAATGGCTACACCTTC; d_call: -; v_call: TRBV27; j_call: TRBJ1-2; clone_size: -
cdr3_aa: CASNGQKDYGYTF; cdr3_nt: TGTGCCAGTAATGGACAGAAAGACTATGGCTACACCTTC; d_call: -; v_call: TRBV19; j_call: TRBJ1-2; clone_size: few
cdr3_aa: CASSPQLRGEQYF; cdr3_nt: TGTGCCAGCTCACCGCAGTTACGGGGAGAGCAGTACTTC; d_call: -; v_call: TRBV18; j_call: TRBJ2-7; clone_size: once
cdr3_aa: CATSAGQETQYF; cdr3_nt: TGTGCCACCAGTGCGGGCCAAGAGACCCAGTACTTC; d_call: -; v_call: TRBV15; j_call: TRBJ2-5; clone_size: -
cdr3_aa: CASSPGTGDTTGYTF; cdr3_nt: TGTGCCAGCAGCCCGGGGACAGGGGATACGACTGGCTACACCTTC; d_call: TRBD1; v_call: TRBV7-3; j_call: TRBJ1-2; clone_size: -
cdr3_aa: CSVVPLDSGNTIYF; cdr3_nt: TGCAGCGTTGTCCCTTTAGACTCTGGAAACACCATATATTTT; d_call: -; v_call: TRBV29-1; j_call: TRBJ1-3; clone_size: few
cdr3_aa: CAISGAGNQETQYF; cdr3_nt: TGTGCCATCAGTGGGGCGGGAAACCAAGAGACCCAGTACTTC; d_call: -; v_call: TRBV10-3; j_call: TRBJ2-5; clone_size: few
cdr3_aa: CASRTHYNEQFF; cdr3_nt: TGTGCCAGCAGAACTCATTACAATGAGCAGTTCTTC; d_call: -; v_call: TRBV5-6; j_call: TRBJ2-1; clone_size: -
cdr3_aa: CASSGGQGIFRATEAFF; cdr3_nt: TGTGCCAGCAGCGGGGGACAGGGGATATTTCGGGCCACTGAAGCTTTCTTT; d_call: TRBD1; v_call: TRBV7-9; j_call: TRBJ1-1; clone_size: -
cdr3_aa: CASRPTGRGGYTF; cdr3_nt: TGTGCCAGCAGGCCCACGGGGAGAGGTGGCTACACCTTC; d_call: -; v_call: TRBV2; j_call: TRBJ1-2; clone_size: -
cdr3_aa: CASSYGQGLYGYTF; cdr3_nt: TGTGCCAGCAGTTATGGACAGGGGCTCTATGGCTACACCTTC; d_call: TRBD1; v_call: TRBV6-2/TRBV6-3; j_call: TRBJ1-2; clone_size: many
cdr3_aa: CASSLSRGEQFF; cdr3_nt: TGTGCCAGCAGCTTATCCCGGGGTGAGCAGTTCTTC; d_call: -; v_call: TRBV7-2; j_call: TRBJ2-1; clone_size: -
cdr3_aa: CASSAGTGANVLTF; cdr3_nt: TGTGCCAGCAGCGCAGGGACTGGGGCCAACGTCCTGACTTTC; d_call: -; v_call: TRBV9; j_call: TRBJ2-6; clone_size: once
cdr3_aa: CASSISDTSNQPQHF; cdr3_nt: TGTGCCAGTAGTATATCAGACACAAGCAATCAGCCCCAGCATTTT; d_call: -; v_call: TRBV19; j_call: TRBJ1-5; clone_size: -
cdr3_aa: CASRETLDREGPDTQYF; cdr3_nt: TGTGCCAGCAGAGAGACCTTGGACAGGGAGGGTCCAGATACGCAGTATTTT; d_call: -; v_call: TRBV11-3; j_call: TRBJ2-3; clone_size: -
cdr3_aa: CASSSRLGGPSNEQFF; cdr3_nt: TGTGCCAGCAGTTCTCGCCTGGGGGGGCCGTCCAATGAGCAGTTCTTC; d_call: -; v_call: TRBV6-5; j_call: TRBJ2-1; clone_size: -
cdr3_aa: CASSYNGITGELFF; cdr3_nt: TGTGCCAGCAGTTACAACGGGATCACCGGGGAGCTGTTTTTT; d_call: -; v_call: TRBV6-5; j_call: TRBJ2-2; clone_size: -
cdr3_aa: CASSQEPWRDEQFF; cdr3_nt: TGCGCCAGCAGCCAAGAACCCTGGAGGGATGAGCAGTTCTTC; d_call: -; v_call: TRBV4-1; j_call: TRBJ2-1; clone_size: -
cdr3_aa: CASSRSPGEKLFF; cdr3_nt: TGTGCCAGCAGCCGCAGCCCGGGAGAAAAACTGTTTTTT; d_call: -; v_call: TRBV3-1/TRBV3-2; j_call: TRBJ1-4; clone_size: once
cdr3_aa: CASSLPTGPSETQYF; cdr3_nt: TGTGCCAGCAGTTTACCGACAGGGCCGTCAGAGACCCAGTACTTC; d_call: TRBD1; v_call: TRBV28; j_call: TRBJ2-5; clone_size: -
cdr3_aa: CASSQDAGARKLFF; cdr3_nt: TGTGCCAGCAGCCAAGATGCGGGGGCAAGAAAACTGTTTTTT; d_call: -; v_call: TRBV3-1/TRBV3-2; j_call: TRBJ1-4; clone_size: -
cdr3_aa: CASSNGGTQYF; cdr3_nt: TGCGCCAGCAGTAACGGCGGGACCCAGTACTTC; d_call: -; v_call: TRBV5-1; j_call: TRBJ2-5; clone_size: once
cdr3_aa: CASSDDLRTSGRMVKEQFF; cdr3_nt: TGTGCCAGCAGTGACGATCTGCGGACTAGCGGGAGGATGGTCAAAGAGCAGTTCTTC; d_call: TRBD2; v_call: TRBV6-1; j_call: TRBJ2-1; clone_size: -
cdr3_aa: CASRPGQGNTEAFF; cdr3_nt: TGTGCCAGCAGGCCGGGACAGGGGAACACTGAAGCTTTCTTT; d_call: TRBD1; v_call: TRBV5-5; j_call: TRBJ1-1; clone_size: -
cdr3_aa: CASSRAFLTAAGELFF; cdr3_nt: TGTGCCAGCAGCCGGGCTTTTTTGACAGCCGCCGGGGAGCTGTTTTTT; d_call: -; v_call: TRBV14; j_call: TRBJ2-2; clone_size: -
cdr3_aa: CASSSRHPNTEAFF; cdr3_nt: TGCGCCAGCAGCTCGAGACACCCGAACACTGAAGCTTTCTTT; d_call: -; v_call: TRBV5-1; j_call: TRBJ1-1; clone_size: -
cdr3_aa: CASSVFSASTDTQYF; cdr3_nt: TGTGCCAGCAGTGTATTTAGTGCTAGCACAGATACGCAGTATTTT; d_call: -; v_call: TRBV11-2; j_call: TRBJ2-3; clone_size: -
cdr3_aa: CASSLTSGGANRETQYF; cdr3_nt: TGTGCCAGCAGCCTAACTAGCGGGGGGGCCAACAGAGAGACCCAGTACTTC; d_call: TRBD2; v_call: TRBV3-1/TRBV3-2; j_call: TRBJ2-5; clone_size: -
cdr3_aa: CSVETPTSSSGANVLTF; cdr3_nt: TGCAGCGTGGAGACTCCAACTTCAAGCTCTGGGGCCAACGTCCTGACTTTC; d_call: -; v_call: TRBV29-1; j_call: TRBJ2-6; clone_size: -
cdr3_aa: CASSPGDLAGGQETQYF; cdr3_nt: TGTGCCAGCAGCCCCGGGGATTTAGCGGGGGGCCAAGAGACCCAGTACTTC; d_call: TRBD2; v_call: TRBV13; j_call: TRBJ2-5; clone_size: -
cdr3_aa: CATSETGKGSEQYF; cdr3_nt: TGTGCCACCAGTGAAACAGGGAAGGGGAGCGAGCAGTACTTC; d_call: -; v_call: TRBV24-1; j_call: TRBJ2-7; clone_size: -
cdr3_aa: CASSVDPLTSGVLNEQFF; cdr3_nt: TGTGCCAGCAGCGTAGACCCTCTGACTAGCGGGGTTCTGAATGAGCAGTTCTTC; d_call: TRBD2; v_call: TRBV9; j_call: TRBJ2-1; clone_size: -
cdr3_aa: CASRGSTGRKEKLFF; cdr3_nt: TGTGCCAGTAGGGGATCGACGGGGAGAAAAGAAAAACTGTTTTTT; d_call: -; v_call: TRBV19; j_call: TRBJ1-4; clone_size: -
cdr3_aa: CATSRTGPYNSPLHF; cdr3_nt: TGTGCCACCAGCAGAACGGGTCCCTATAATTCACCCCTCCACTTT; d_call: -; v_call: TRBV15; j_call: TRBJ1-6; clone_size: -
cdr3_aa: CASSLGLGPQHF; cdr3_nt: TGTGCCAGCAGCTTAGGCCTAGGGCCCCAGCATTTT; d_call: -; v_call: TRBV7-2; j_call: TRBJ1-5; clone_size: -
cdr3_aa: CASSGIQRYGYTF; cdr3_nt: TGTGCCAGCAGTGGGATTCAGCGGTATGGCTACACCTTC; d_call: -; v_call: TRBV12-3/TRBV12-4; j_call: TRBJ1-2; clone_size: -
cdr3_aa: CASSPRGLLYEQYF; cdr3_nt: TGTGCCAGCTCACCAAGGGGACTACTATACGAGCAGTACTTC; d_call: TRBD2; v_call: TRBV18; j_call: TRBJ2-7; clone_size: -
cdr3_aa: CASSPKTGLAVRVSYNEQFF; cdr3_nt: TGTGCCAGTAGTCCAAAAACGGGACTAGCGGTAAGAGTGTCCTACAATGAGCAGTTCTTC; d_call: TRBD2; v_call: TRBV19; j_call: TRBJ2-1; clone_size: -
cdr3_aa: CASSASTGKPGELFF; cdr3_nt: TGTGCCAGCAGCGCCTCGACAGGGAAGCCCGGGGAGCTGTTTTTT; d_call: TRBD1; v_call: TRBV7-3; j_call: TRBJ2-2; clone_size: -
cdr3_aa: CASSSTTDTQYF; cdr3_nt: TGTGCCAGCAGCAGTACCACAGATACGCAGTATTTT; d_call: -; v_call: TRBV12-3/TRBV12-4; j_call: TRBJ2-3; clone_size: once
cdr3_aa: CASSFHHQGELFF; cdr3_nt: TGTGCCAGCAGTTTCCACCACCAGGGGGAACTGTTTTTT; d_call: TRBD1; v_call: TRBV12-3/TRBV12-4; j_call: TRBJ1-4; clone_size: -
cdr3_aa: CASSHGLAGGENEQFF; cdr3_nt: TGTGCCAGCAGCCACGGACTAGCGGGAGGGGAGAATGAGCAGTTCTTC; d_call: TRBD2; v_call: TRBV14; j_call: TRBJ2-1; clone_size: -
cdr3_aa: CASSLTQFRGWDTEAFF; cdr3_nt: TGTGCCAGCAGCTTAACCCAATTCAGGGGGTGGGACACTGAAGCTTTCTTT; d_call: TRBD1; v_call: TRBV7-9; j_call: TRBJ1-1; clone_size: -
cdr3_aa: CATKAASGTYNEQFF; cdr3_nt: TGTGCCACCAAGGCCGCTAGCGGGACCTACAATGAGCAGTTCTTC; d_call: TRBD2; v_call: TRBV6-5; j_call: TRBJ2-1; clone_size: -
cdr3_aa: CAISFGGRGTDTQYF; cdr3_nt: TGTGCCATCAGTTTTGGCGGCCGGGGTACAGATACGCAGTATTTT; d_call: -; v_call: TRBV10-3; j_call: TRBJ2-3; clone_size: -
cdr3_aa: CAWSSRDSHNEQFF; cdr3_nt: TGTGCCTGGAGTTCCCGGGACAGCCACAATGAGCAGTTCTTC; d_call: TRBD1; v_call: TRBV30; j_call: TRBJ2-1; clone_size: few
cdr3_aa: CASSFYSGSSYNEQFF; cdr3_nt: TGCGCCAGCAGCTTTTATAGCGGGAGCTCCTACAATGAGCAGTTCTTC; d_call: TRBD2; v_call: TRBV5-1; j_call: TRBJ2-1; clone_size: once
cdr3_aa: CASSYDRSSGNTIYF; cdr3_nt: TGTGCCAGCAGTTACGACAGAAGCTCTGGAAACACCATATATTTT; d_call: -; v_call: TRBV6-5; j_call: TRBJ1-3; clone_size: -
cdr3_aa: CASSLGSGRSTDTQYF; cdr3_nt: TGCGCCAGCAGCTTGGGAAGCGGGAGGTCGACAGATACGCAGTATTTT; d_call: TRBD2; v_call: TRBV5-1; j_call: TRBJ2-3; clone_size: -
cdr3_aa: CASSPLSGGTETQYF; cdr3_nt: TGTGCCAGCTCACCACTTTCGGGGGGAACTGAGACCCAGTACTTC; d_call: TRBD2; v_call: TRBV18; j_call: TRBJ2-5; clone_size: -
cdr3_aa: CASSSNSGRYHEQYF; cdr3_nt: TGTGCCAGCAGTTCAAATAGCGGGAGGTACCACGAGCAGTACTTC; d_call: TRBD2; v_call: TRBV27; j_call: TRBJ2-7; clone_size: -
cdr3_aa: CASSQGDRTVTYEQYF; cdr3_nt: TGCGCCAGCAGCCAGGGAGACAGGACTGTAACCTACGAGCAGTACTTC; d_call: -; v_call: TRBV4-1; j_call: TRBJ2-7; clone_size: once